This T cell receptor beta chain was profiled in a study of patients and donors after allogeneic stem cell transplantation. V gave up 1 base and J gave up 1 base, with 10 bases separating them. Germline CDR1 SGHTA, CDR2 FQGNSA. CDR3 size: 15 residues. TCRdb analysed the RT-PCR reads with MiXCR anew, one entry per CDR3 protein. The table has approximately 150,000 distinct CDR3 sequences, 30% to 45% seen once. The V gene is TRBV7-2, the J gene TRBJ2-5; D gene unclear. The TCR was taken from a human donor who was either an allogeneic HSCT recipient or a stem cell or donor lymphocyte infusion donor (not recorded which). It is not recorded whose cells these are; they may come from a transplant donor. Specimen: blood, either unsorted or a sorted T cell fraction (not recorded which). The CDR3 DNA sequence: TGTGCCAGCAGCTTAGGGTCGGCAGTCCAAGAGACCCAGTACTTC. Protein sequence: CASSLGSAVQETQYF.